This TCR beta chain was found in a study of T cells after yellow fever vaccination. The CDR3 is 14 residues long. Germline CDR1 and CDR2: MNHEY and SVGEGT. The V end lost 6 bases, the J end lost 5 bases, and 14 bases lay between the germline ends. From the 5' RACE reads, TCRdb called clonotypes with MiXCR, one entry per CDR3 protein. Among 350,000 to 550,000 distinct CDR3 sequences listed, about 17% were seen once. This clonotype was detected many times. Its antigen remains unknown. Study-wide findings and caveats: The secondary response peaked faster, at day 5 versus 15, but was weaker.

The chain uses TRBV6-2 or TRBV6-3 and TRBJ2-1; D perhaps matches TRBD1 (5 bases). This clonotype was obtained from a man younger than 35 who received the YFV17D yellow fever vaccine. The starting material was PBMCs, obtained before the yellow fever booster vaccination. The CDR3 here is CASSPSGHNNEQFF. Written as DNA, the CDR3 is TGTGCCAGCAGCCCTTCCGGACACAACAATGAGCAGTTCTTC.